This is a list of T cell receptor beta chains from one sample in a study of shared clonotypes between healthy human individuals. Data came from immunoSEQ multiplex PCR; TCRdb stores just in-frame clones and leaves some out. The sample lists 2 million to 3 million clones; 93% were seen once. The sequenced sample was naive CD4+ T cells from PBMCs. Source of these receptors: a man between 18 and 35 years old in good health. Some clones in this sample may be carry-over from other donors' samples. The CDR3 runs from the conserved cysteine through the conserved F or W. A D gene is named only where the DNA matches it firmly. Some rows have no size entry. The others give once, few or many, or a class for an expanded clone.

d_call j_call v_call clone_size cdr3_nt cdr3_aa
- TRBJ2-7 TRBV28 - TGTGCCAGCAGTTTAAGTGGCTTCTCCTACGAGCAGTACTTC CASSLSGFSYEQYF
- TRBJ1-5 TRBV12-5 few TGTGCTAGTGGTTTGGATAGTGAGCCCCAGCATTTT CASGLDSEPQHF
TRBD1 TRBJ2-1 TRBV19 - TGTGCCAGTAGGCGCCCGGGACAGGGGGCTAATGAGCAGTTCTTC CASRRPGQGANEQFF
TRBD2 TRBJ2-7 TRBV4-1 - TGCGCCAGCAGCCAAGCGGTCTGGCGGGAGGGCGGGTACGAGCAGTACTTC CASSQAVWREGGYEQYF
TRBD1 TRBJ2-2 TRBV5-1 - TGCGCCAGCAGCGGAAAGGACAGGGGAGAGTCCGGGGAGCTGTTTTTT CASSGKDRGESGELFF
TRBD2 TRBJ2-7 TRBV19 - TGTGCCAGTAGGGCGGGGCATGCGGGGGACGAGCAGTACTTC CASRAGHAGDEQYF
TRBD1 TRBJ1-5 TRBV7-9 - TGTGCCAGCAGCTTAGTCGTGGACAGGGTAGACCAGCCCCAGCATTTT CASSLVVDRVDQPQHF
- TRBJ2-2 TRBV7-3 - TGTGCCAGCAGCTTAAACGCCCCGGACAACGGACCCACCGGGGAGCTGTTTTTT CASSLNAPDNGPTGELFF
- TRBJ2-2 TRBV28 - TGTGCCAGCATAGGGAGCAGGGGGAACACCGGGGAGCTGTTTTTT CASIGSRGNTGELFF
TRBD2 TRBJ2-7 TRBV5-1 - TGCGCCAGCAGCTACCCTTCGGTAGCGGGAGAGGTCTACGAGCAGTACTTC CASSYPSVAGEVYEQYF
- TRBJ1-4 TRBV7-2 - TGTGCCAGCAGCTTACCGGGCGTAGGAAAACTGTTTTTT CASSLPGVGKLFF
- TRBJ2-3 TRBV20-1 - TGCAGTGCTAGTGGTCGGACGCAGTGGTATTTT CSASGRTQWYF
TRBD2 TRBJ2-2 TRBV18 once TGTGCCAGCTCACCACCGGAGGCGGGAGGGCCCGTGGCCACCGGGGAGCTGTTTTTT CASSPPEAGGPVATGELFF
- TRBJ1-6 TRBV30 - TGTGCCTGGGGGTCACCCCTCCACTTT CAWGSPLHF
- TRBJ1-1 TRBV6-1 - TGTGCCAGCAGTGTGGGGCTGAGGAACACTGAAGCTTTCTTT CASSVGLRNTEAFF
- TRBJ1-5 TRBV15 - TGTGCCACCAGCAGAGATCCGGGGAGCAATCAGCCCCAGCATTTT CATSRDPGSNQPQHF
- TRBJ2-1 TRBV27 once TGTGCCAGCAGTTTATCGGCATATTGGGATGAGCAGTTCTTC CASSLSAYWDEQFF
- TRBJ2-2 TRBV11-1 once TGTGCCAGCAGCATTCATCCGGGACCCACCGGGGAGCTGTTTTTT CASSIHPGPTGELFF
- TRBJ1-6 TRBV2 - TGTGCCAGCAGTGATTCTGGGGTAATTGCTTCACCCCTCCACTTT CASSDSGVIASPLHF
- TRBJ1-2 TRBV6-1 - TGTGCCAGCAGCGGGTCAACCTATGGCTACACCTTC CASSGSTYGYTF
- TRBJ2-1 TRBV30 - TGTGCGGCCCGGGCTTACAATGAGCAGTTCTTC CAARAYNEQFF
- TRBJ2-7 TRBV30 - TGTGCCTGGAGTGTAGGGGGTCCCGAGCAGTACTTC CAWSVGGPEQYF
TRBD1 TRBJ2-5 TRBV5-1 - TGCGCCAGCAGCGTGCAACAGGGGGTCGCGGAGACCCAGTACTTC CASSVQQGVAETQYF
- TRBJ2-5 TRBV7-2 - TGTGCCAGCAGCTCAGCAGGGTGGGAGACCCAGTACTTC CASSSAGWETQYF
- TRBJ1-1 TRBV28 - TGTGCCAGCAGTTTAGGCGGGAAAGGACTCGATGAAGCTTTCTTT CASSLGGKGLDEAFF
TRBD2 TRBJ2-5 TRBV28 once TGTGCCAGCAGATCGGGGGGGCGCGGGAAGCAAGAGACCCAGTACTTC CASRSGGRGKQETQYF
TRBD1 TRBJ1-1 TRBV4-1 - TGCGCCAGCAGCCCGACTGACAGGGTGAACACTGAAGCTTTCTTT CASSPTDRVNTEAFF
- TRBJ1-4 TRBV6-1 - TGTGCCAGCAGTGTACCCTCCTCGGGTGAAAAACTGTTTTTT CASSVPSSGEKLFF
- TRBJ1-5 TRBV6-1 - TGTGCCAGCAGTCGTACGGGGGCGCGCAATCAGCCCCAGCATTTT CASSRTGARNQPQHF
TRBD2 TRBJ2-1 TRBV6-1 - TGTGCCAGCAGTGAGACTAGCGGATCCTACAATGAGCAGTTCTTC CASSETSGSYNEQFF
TRBD1 TRBJ1-5 TRBV28 - TGTGCCAGCAGTTCGCGGACAGGGGCCGGATTTCAGCCCCAGCATTTT CASSSRTGAGFQPQHF
- TRBJ2-6 TRBV6-6 - TGTGCCAGCAGTTTATACGGGGTAGCCGGGGCCAACGTCCTGACTTTC CASSLYGVAGANVLTF
TRBD2 TRBJ2-3 TRBV5-3 - TGTGCCAGAAGCTTGCCTGGCGGGAGGGCCAGAGATACGCAGTATTTT CARSLPGGRARDTQYF
TRBD1 TRBJ1-2 TRBV4-3 - TGCGCCAGCAGCCAGGCAGGACAGGGGGCGCGTCATGGCTACACCTTC CASSQAGQGARHGYTF
- TRBJ1-5 TRBV2 few TGTGCCAGCAGTGTAGACGGAACCAATCAGCCCCAGCATTTT CASSVDGTNQPQHF
TRBD2 TRBJ2-1 TRBV7-2 - TGTGCCAGCAGCCTACGCCGTCCCGGACTAGGGGACAATGAGCAGTTCTTC CASSLRRPGLGDNEQFF
- TRBJ2-1 TRBV14 - TGTGCCAGCAGCCAAGATTTGTGGGGAAACACCTACAATGAGCAGTTCTTC CASSQDLWGNTYNEQFF
- TRBJ2-2 TRBV7-2 - TGTGCCAGCAGCCCTCACCCCGGGGAGCTGTTTTTT CASSPHPGELFF
- TRBJ2-1 TRBV5-4 - TGTGCCAGCAGCTTGGTTTTAAGTTCTGACAATGAGCAGTTCTTC CASSLVLSSDNEQFF
TRBD2 TRBJ2-2 TRBV6-1 once TGTGCCAGCCGAGGGTGGACTAGCACCGGGGAGCTGTTTTTT CASRGWTSTGELFF